This TCR beta chain came from a study of T cells after yellow fever vaccination. About the research overall: Low-cell-number fractions were prepared with SMART-Seq v4 Ultra Low Input.

V was pared by 7 bases and J by 5 bases, with 11 bases between. This CDR3 has 12 residues. Study outcomes and limitations: A small share of clonotypes appeared in both CD4 and CD8 compartments. Post-booster samples contained most primary-vaccination clones (approximately 97% CD4, roughly 88% CD8).

To note about this clonotype: The antigen remains unidentified.

TCR cDNA was made by 5'RACE template switching, adding a universal primer site and UMIs. Each CDR3 protein is one row after TCRdb ran MiXCR on the 5' RACE reads. The repertoire has approximately 340,000 distinct CDR3 sequences, 8.7% of them found once; the top ten carry about a sixth. This receptor was identified in a man between 18 and 29 years old who received the YFV17D yellow fever vaccine. V gene TRBV12-3 or TRBV12-4 combines with J gene TRBJ1-1, with a possible D match to TRBD1 (5 bases). The specimen was PBMCs, collected on the day of the first yellow fever vaccination. This CDR3 reads CASILRGTEAFF. The CDR3 DNA reads as TGTGCCAGCATCTTAAGGGGTACTGAAGCTTTCTTT.